This T cell receptor (beta chain) originates from a study of shared T cell receptors in the human thymus. This CDR3 region has 13 residues. Trimming left V 7 bases short and J 6 bases short, with 13 bases between. Germline V gene sequence: CDR1 MGHDK, CDR2 SYGVNS. Only in-frame clones appear in the TCRdb table, and some are missing; sequencing was by immunoSEQ multiplex PCR. Among about 540,000 clones listed, about 80% were seen once. These same records also appear under a second study, on human thymus T cells. That work states: In corrective heart surgery, resections were taken, and these provided the thymus tissue.

Sample: thymocytes. This TCR came from a boy in the first two years of life with a congenital heart defect. The rearrangement uses TRBV25-1 and TRBJ1-5; D may be TRBD1 (5 bases). The chain's CDR3 is CASTPGGGQPQHF. CDR3 in DNA: TGTGCCAGCACTCCCGGGGGGGGTCAGCCCCAGCATTTT.